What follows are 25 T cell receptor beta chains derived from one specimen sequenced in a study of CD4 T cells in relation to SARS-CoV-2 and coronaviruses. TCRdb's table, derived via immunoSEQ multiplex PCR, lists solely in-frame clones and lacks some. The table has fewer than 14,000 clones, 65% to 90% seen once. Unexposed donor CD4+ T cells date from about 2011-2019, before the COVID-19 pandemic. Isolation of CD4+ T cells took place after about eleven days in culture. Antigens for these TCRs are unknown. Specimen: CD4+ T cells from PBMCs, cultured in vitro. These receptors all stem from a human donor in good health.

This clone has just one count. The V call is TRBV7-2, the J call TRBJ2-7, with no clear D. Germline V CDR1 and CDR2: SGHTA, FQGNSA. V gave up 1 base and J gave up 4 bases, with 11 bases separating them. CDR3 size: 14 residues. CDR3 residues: CASSLDRHLYEQYF. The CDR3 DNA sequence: TGTGCCAGCAGCTTAGACCGGCATCTATACGAGCAGTACTTC.

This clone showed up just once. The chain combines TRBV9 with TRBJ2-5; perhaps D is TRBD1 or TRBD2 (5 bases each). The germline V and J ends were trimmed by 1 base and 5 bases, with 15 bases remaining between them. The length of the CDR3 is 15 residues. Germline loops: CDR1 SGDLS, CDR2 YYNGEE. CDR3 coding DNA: TGTGCCAGCAGCGTATCGGCTCGGGGCTCGGAGACCCAGTACTTC. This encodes CASSVSARGSETQYF.

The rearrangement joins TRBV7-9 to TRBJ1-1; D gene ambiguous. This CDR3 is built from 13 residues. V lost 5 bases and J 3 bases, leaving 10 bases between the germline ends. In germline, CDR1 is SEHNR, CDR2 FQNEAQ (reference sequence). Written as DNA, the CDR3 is TGTGCCAGCAGCCAGCCGTTGGACACTGAAGCTTTCTTT. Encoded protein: CASSQPLDTEAFF.

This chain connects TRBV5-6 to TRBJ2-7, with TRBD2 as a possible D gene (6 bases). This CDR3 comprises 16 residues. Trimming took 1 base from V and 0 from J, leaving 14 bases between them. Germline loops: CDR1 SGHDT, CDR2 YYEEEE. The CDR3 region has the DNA TGTGCCAGCAGCTTGTTTGGGGCGGGGAGCTCCTACGAGCAGTACTTC. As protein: CASSLFGAGSSYEQYF.

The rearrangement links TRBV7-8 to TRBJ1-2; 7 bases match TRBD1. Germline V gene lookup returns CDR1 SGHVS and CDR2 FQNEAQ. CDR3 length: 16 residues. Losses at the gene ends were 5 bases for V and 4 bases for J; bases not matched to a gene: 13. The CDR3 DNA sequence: TGTGCCAGCAGCAGATATCGGACAGGAAGGGTCTATGGCTACACCTTC. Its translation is CASSRYRTGRVYGYTF.

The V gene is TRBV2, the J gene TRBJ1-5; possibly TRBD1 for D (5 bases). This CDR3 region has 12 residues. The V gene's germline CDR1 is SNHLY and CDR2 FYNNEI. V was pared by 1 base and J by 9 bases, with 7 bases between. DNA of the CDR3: TGTGCCAGCAGTGAAGGGGGGAGGCCCCAGCATTTT. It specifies CASSEGGRPQHF.

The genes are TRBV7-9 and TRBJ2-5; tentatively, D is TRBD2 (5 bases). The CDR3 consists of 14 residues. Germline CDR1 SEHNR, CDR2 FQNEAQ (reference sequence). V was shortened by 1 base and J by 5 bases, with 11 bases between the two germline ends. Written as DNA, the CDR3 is TGTGCCAGCAGCTTAGGCGGGCTGGTTGAGACCCAGTACTTC. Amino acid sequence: CASSLGGLVETQYF.

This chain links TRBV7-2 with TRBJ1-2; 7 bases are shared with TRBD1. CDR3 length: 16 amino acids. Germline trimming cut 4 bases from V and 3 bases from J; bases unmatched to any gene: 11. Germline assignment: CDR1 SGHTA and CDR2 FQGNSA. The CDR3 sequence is CASSSGQEGVYYGYTF. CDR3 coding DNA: TGTGCCAGCAGCTCAGGACAGGAGGGTGTATACTATGGCTACACCTTC.

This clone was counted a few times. The CDR3 sequence is CASSYLGTGNTIYF. The CDR3 region has the DNA TGTGCCAGCAGTTACTTGGGGACTGGAAACACCATATATTTT. The V call is TRBV6-5, the J call TRBJ1-3; D not certain. The CDR3 covers 14 residues. Trimming pared 1 base from V and 2 bases from J, leaving 6 bases between. The germline V gene encodes CDR1 MNHEY and CDR2 SVGAGI.

The CDR3 loop reads CASSHGGAPKSGNTIYF. Written as DNA, the CDR3 is TGTGCCAGCAGCCATGGTGGCGCCCCGAAGTCTGGAAACACCATATATTTT. V and J are TRBV3-1 (or the pseudogene TRBV3-2) and TRBJ1-3; D gene ambiguous. Germline V gene lookup returns CDR1 LGHDT and CDR2 YNNKEL (reference sequence). V dropped 3 bases and J dropped 1 base, with 16 bases sitting between them. This CDR3 contains 17 residues.

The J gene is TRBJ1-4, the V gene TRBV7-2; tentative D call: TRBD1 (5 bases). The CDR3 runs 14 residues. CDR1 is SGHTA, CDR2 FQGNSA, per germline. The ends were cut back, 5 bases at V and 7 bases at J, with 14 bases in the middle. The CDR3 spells CASSPLGGSEKLFF. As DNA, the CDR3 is TGTGCCAGCAGCCCCCTCGGGGGATCTGAAAAACTGTTTTTT.

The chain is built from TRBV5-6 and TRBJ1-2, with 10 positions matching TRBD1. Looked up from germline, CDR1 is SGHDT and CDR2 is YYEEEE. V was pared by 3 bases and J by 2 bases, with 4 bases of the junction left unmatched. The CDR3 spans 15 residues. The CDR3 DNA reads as TGTGCCAGCAGCTCGGGACAGGGGCTCAACTATGGCTACACCTTC. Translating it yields CASSSGQGLNYGYTF.

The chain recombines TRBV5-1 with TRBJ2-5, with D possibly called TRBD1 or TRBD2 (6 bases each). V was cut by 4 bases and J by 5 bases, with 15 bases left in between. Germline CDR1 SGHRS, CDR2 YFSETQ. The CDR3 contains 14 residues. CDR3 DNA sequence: TGCGCCAGCAGCAATGGGGGGCTTCGGGAGACCCAGTACTTC. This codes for CASSNGGLRETQYF.

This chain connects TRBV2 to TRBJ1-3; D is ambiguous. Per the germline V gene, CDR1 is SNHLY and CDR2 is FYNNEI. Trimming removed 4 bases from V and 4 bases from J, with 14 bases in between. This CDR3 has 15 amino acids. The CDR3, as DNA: TGTGCCAGCAGTGCCGTTCGAGGCGGCGGAAACACCATATATTTT. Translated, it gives CASSAVRGGGNTIYF.

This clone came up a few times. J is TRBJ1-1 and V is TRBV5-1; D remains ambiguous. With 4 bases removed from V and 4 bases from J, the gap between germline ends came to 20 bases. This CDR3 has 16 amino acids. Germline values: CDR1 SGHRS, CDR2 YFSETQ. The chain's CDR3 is CASSPLGGSGGTEAFF. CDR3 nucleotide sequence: TGCGCCAGCAGCCCCTTGGGAGGCTCTGGAGGCACTGAAGCTTTCTTT.

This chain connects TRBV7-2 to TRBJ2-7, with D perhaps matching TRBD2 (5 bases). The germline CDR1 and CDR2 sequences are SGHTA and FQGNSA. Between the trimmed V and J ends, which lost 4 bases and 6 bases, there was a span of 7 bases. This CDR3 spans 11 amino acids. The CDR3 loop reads CASSSRGEQYF. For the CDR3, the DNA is TGTGCCAGCAGCTCCCGGGGCGAGCAGTACTTC.

The CDR3 reads CASSPDGGSGANVLTF. The CDR3 DNA reads TGTGCCAGCAGCCCCGACGGAGGGTCTGGGGCCAACGTCCTGACTTTC. The chain joins TRBV7-2 to TRBJ2-6; TRBD2 is a possible D gene (6 bases). Germline CDR1 and CDR2: SGHTA and FQGNSA. Trimming took off 5 bases at V and 1 base at J, with 12 bases between the two ends. This CDR3 contains 16 residues.

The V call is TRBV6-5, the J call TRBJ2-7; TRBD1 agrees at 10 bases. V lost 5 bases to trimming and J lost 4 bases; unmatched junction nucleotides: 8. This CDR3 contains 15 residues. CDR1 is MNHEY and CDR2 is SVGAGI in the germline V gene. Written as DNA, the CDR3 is TGTGCCAGCAGTATATCGGGACAGGGGAAATACGAGCAGTACTTC. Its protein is CASSISGQGKYEQYF.

The CDR3 sequence is CASSPRRGYNNEQFF. The CDR3 DNA is TGTGCCAGTAGTCCCCGCAGGGGGTACAACAATGAGCAGTTCTTC. The V gene is TRBV19, the J gene TRBJ2-1; 7 positions agree with TRBD1. V dropped 5 bases and J dropped 5; count of bases not matched to a gene: 9. The CDR3 extends over 15 amino acids. Germline-derived CDR1 and CDR2 are LNHDA and SQIVND (reference sequence).

CDR3 in amino acids: CASREGWTGETQYF. The CDR3 coding sequence is TGTGCCAGCAGGGAGGGCTGGACGGGGGAGACCCAGTACTTC. V usage is TRBV2 and J usage is TRBJ2-5, with D maybe TRBD2 (6 bases). The CDR3 loop spans 14 amino acids. From germline, CDR1 is SNHLY and CDR2 FYNNEI. The V and J ends lost 6 bases and 5 bases respectively, with 16 bases between them.

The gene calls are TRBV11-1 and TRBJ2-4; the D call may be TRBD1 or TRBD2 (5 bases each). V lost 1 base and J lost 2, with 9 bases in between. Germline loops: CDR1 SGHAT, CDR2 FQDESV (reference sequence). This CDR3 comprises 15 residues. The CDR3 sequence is CASSLGDHTKNIQYF. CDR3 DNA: TGTGCCAGCAGCTTAGGGGACCATACCAAAAACATTCAGTACTTC.

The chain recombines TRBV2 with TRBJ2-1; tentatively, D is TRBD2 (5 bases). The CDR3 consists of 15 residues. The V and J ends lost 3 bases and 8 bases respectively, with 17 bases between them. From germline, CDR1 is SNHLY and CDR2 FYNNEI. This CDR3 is CASSDRGSRRDEQFF. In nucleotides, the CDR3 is TGTGCCAGCAGTGACCGAGGGTCCCGCCGGGATGAGCAGTTCTTC.

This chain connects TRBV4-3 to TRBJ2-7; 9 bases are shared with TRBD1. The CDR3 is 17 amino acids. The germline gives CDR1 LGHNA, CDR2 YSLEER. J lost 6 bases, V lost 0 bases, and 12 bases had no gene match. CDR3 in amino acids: CASSQECIRTGASEQYF. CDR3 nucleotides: TGCGCCAGCAGCCAAGAGTGTATTCGGACAGGGGCTAGCGAGCAGTACTTC.

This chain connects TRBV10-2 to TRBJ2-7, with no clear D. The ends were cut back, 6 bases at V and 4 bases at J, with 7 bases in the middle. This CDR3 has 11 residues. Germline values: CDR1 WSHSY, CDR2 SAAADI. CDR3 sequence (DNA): TGCGCCAGCAGAAGTGGGTACGAGCAGTACTTC. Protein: CASRSGYEQYF.

For the CDR3, the DNA is TGTGCCAGCAGCCAACCCCGGGGTAGCGGGGGGCCGACAGATACGCAGTATTTT. This codes for CASSQPRGSGGPTDTQYF. This rearrangement joins TRBV3-1 (or the pseudogene TRBV3-2) to TRBJ2-3; TRBD2 matches 10 bases. The CDR3 runs 18 residues. Trimming at V came to 2 bases and at J to 3 bases, leaving 11 bases not matched to a gene. Per germline, CDR1 LGHDT and CDR2 YNNKEL (reference sequence).